This T cell receptor (beta chain) was retrieved from a study of CD8+ T cells in alopecia areata. Study as a whole: Scalp area affected, as a percentage, set the severity score of treated patients.

Points from the study as a whole: Because one nonresponder was included, the link of baseline CD8+ expansion to response is considered uncertain. Significant decreases in scalp clonality and expanded CD8+ clones followed tofacitinib treatment.

V shed 6 bases and J shed 0 bases, with 8 bases lying between them. CDR3 length equals 12 residues. Germline CDR1 SQVTM, CDR2 ANQGSEA. Sequencing used cDNA as its template, made by extracting RNA and reverse transcribing it. Data came from immunoSEQ multiplex PCR; TCRdb stores just in-frame clones and leaves some out. The sample yields about 42,000 clones, less than 70% seen once. Remarks on this clone: What it recognizes is unknown.

Treatment here: oral pan-JAK inhibitor, 5-10 mg twice daily. The chain joins TRBV29-1 to TRBJ1-2; D not certain. This TCR derives from a human donor with alopecia areata. The starting material was CD8+ T cells sorted from blood, obtained at week 4, from a patient treated with tofacitinib. CDR3 coding DNA: TGCAGCGTAATAGGAGCTAACTATGGCTACACCTTC. Translating it yields CSVIGANYGYTF. Based on the CDR3 plus reference TRBV29-1 and TRBJ1-2, the full variable domain is SAVISQKPSRDICQRGTSLTIQCQVDSQVTMMFWYRQQPGQSLTLIATANQGSEATYESGFVIDKFPISRPNLTFSTLTVSNMSPEDSSIYLCSVIGANYGYTFGSGTRLTVV.